The subject of this entry is one TCR beta chain. The target of this receptor is not known. The data belong to a study of monozygotic twins with inflammatory bowel disease (dated by TCRdb to 2018 to 2020). Background on the whole study: The full study comprised 28 monozygotic twin pairs: nine German pairs (four IBD-concordant, five IBD-discordant) and 19 IBD-discordant Danish pairs. Each individual had, on average, about 151 000 unique TCRalpha sequences and 181 000 unique TCRbeta sequences available for analysis. The search for disease-associated traits relied mainly on comparing, within discordant pairs, IBD patients with their genetically identical healthy co-twins. Summary of the overall study and its limitations: Fewer clonotypes were shared with other individuals by IBD patients than by healthy twins, most markedly in patients showing signs of disease activity. TCRbeta repertoire diversity, by inverse Simpson index, was decreased in IBD patients compared with their healthy co-twins. No difference in repertoire similarity was observed between concordant and discordant twins, possibly owing to limited statistical power. Background noise and inter-individual variability may have been introduced into the repertoires by the differing immunosuppressive treatments among patients. Distinction between different T cell subtypes could not be achieved in the analysis. No single strong signal or clonotype linked to IBD turned up in the results, so the idea that one exists was not supported.

From each donor, a roughly 2.5 ml peripheral blood sample was collected into PAXgene tubes and kept at -80 degrees C. Without T cell sorting, total RNA was isolated from whole blood using the PAXgene blood miRNA kit on an automated QIAcube. Peripheral blood from monozygotic twin pairs, either concordant or discordant for inflammatory bowel disease, underwent deep TCRalpha and TCRbeta repertoire profiling that used unique molecular barcoding. Smoking habits were recorded for all twin pairs, and individuals were classified as current, former or never smokers. The CDR3, cysteine through phenylalanine, is 16 amino acids long. There is no recorded DNA. The germline V gene encodes CDR1 KGHSH and CDR2 LQKENI. Receptor amplification or capture employed 5' RACE. The input for every TCR library was around 3,800 ng of total RNA. For each sample, cDNA was synthesized in eight separate reactions using SMARTScribe reverse transcriptase. During cDNA synthesis, template switching was used to introduce unique molecular identifiers that contained a 6-nucleotide sample barcode. TCRalpha and TCRbeta cDNA was amplified by two nested PCRs of 16 and 9 cycles, with bead purification after each PCR. Before amplification, the cDNA was treated with uracil DNA-glycosylase and purified using the QIAquick PCR purification kit. The second PCR added Illumina TruSeq-compatible adapters along with sample-specific barcodes. TapeStation and Qubit were used to check library quality and concentration, and roughly 4.8 ng of each library went into the pool. Sequencing of the pooled libraries was done on an Illumina HiSeq2500 single-index Rapid Run using custom sequencing primers and 2 x 100 bp reads. The authors processed their data as follows. PCR and sequencing errors were corrected by UMI-based consensus assembly using MiGEC version 1.2.6. MiXCR version 2.1.1 handled V(D)J alignment, clonotype assembly and CDR3 extraction. To normalise gene usage, clonotype sharing and MAIT/NKT TCR abundance, the analysis used the top 1000, 10 000 and 20 000 clonotypes per sample. Diversity was computed as the inverse Simpson index with the vegan R package after downsampling to 27 000 UMIs. Paired Mann-Whitney U tests were applied to discordant twin pairs, with Benjamini-Hochberg correction for multiple testing. Based on TCRdb reprocessing of the reads, there is one entry per CDR3 protein sequence, and DNA is missing. These V and J calls derive from TCRdb rather than the authors' analysis. For this sample, the table gives approximately 380,000 distinct CDR3 sequences. About 2.5% of the sample is in the top ten clones.

The specimen sequenced was blood. In this chain, TRBV18 is recombined with TRBJ2-2; TCRdb reports TRBD1, a call that lacks DNA to check it against. The clonotype originates from a human donor with ulcerative colitis or Crohn's disease, or a healthy co-twin of an affected twin (not recorded which). The CDR3 region reads CASSPFAGQNTGELFF.